This T cell receptor (beta chain) was captured by sequencing in a study of blood T cell dynamics during melanoma immunotherapy. Findings of the study overall: PBMC repertoires of eventual disease-control patients split at W3 into clonality or diversity gains.

V was pared by 4 bases and J by 3 bases, with 19 bases between. The V gene's germline CDR1 is SGDLS and CDR2 YYNGEE. The CDR3 is made up of 16 amino acids. The sample's time point: week 3, after first cycle of checkpoint inhibitor. Sampling occurred pretreatment (T0) and at week 3 (W3), after cycle one of checkpoint blockade. Every bulk PBMC sample received the same 350 ng of DNA. Some clones are missing from TCRdb's copy, which holds only in-frame ones; the method was immunoSEQ multiplex PCR. Seen here are approximately 7,800 clones, 70% to 90% observed once, and the top ten hold approximately 6.3%. As to this clone: What it binds is not known.

The source is a human donor with melanoma. The input for sequencing was blood, taken from a patient treated with checkpoint blockade. This rearrangement joins TRBV9 to TRBJ1-1, with D hard to call. Here the CDR3 DNA reads TGTGCCAGCAGCCCACCGAGTGGGGAAGCGTACACTGAAGCTTTCTTT. Protein sequence: CASSPPSGEAYTEAFF.